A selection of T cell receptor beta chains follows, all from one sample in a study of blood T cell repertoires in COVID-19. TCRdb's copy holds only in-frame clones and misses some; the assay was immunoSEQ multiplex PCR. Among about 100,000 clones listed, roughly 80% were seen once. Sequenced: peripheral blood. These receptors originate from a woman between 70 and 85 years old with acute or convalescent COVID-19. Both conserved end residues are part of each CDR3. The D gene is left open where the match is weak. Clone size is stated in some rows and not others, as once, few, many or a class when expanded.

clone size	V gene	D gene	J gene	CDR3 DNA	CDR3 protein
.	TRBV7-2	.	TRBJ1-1	TGTGCCAGCAGCTTAGACCCACAGAGAGTGGCTTTCTTT	CASSLDPQRVAFF
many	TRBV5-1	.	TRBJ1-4	TGCGCCAGCAGCTTGTCCGATGGTCACGGTGAAAAACTGTTTTTT	CASSLSDGHGEKLFF
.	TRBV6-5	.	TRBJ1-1	TGTGCCAGCAGCAGTGGGGGGGTTAACGCTGAAGCTTTCTTT	CASSSGGVNAEAFF
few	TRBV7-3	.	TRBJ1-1	TGTGCCAGCAGTCAGTATGAAGCTTTCTTT	CASSQYEAFF
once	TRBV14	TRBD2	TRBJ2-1	TGTGCCAGCAGCCCGAGCGGGGGGGCCCAGTTCTTC	CASSPSGGAQFF
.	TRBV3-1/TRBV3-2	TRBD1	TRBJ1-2	TGTGCCAGCAGTCCAGACTGGGACAGGGCGGCATGGAGCGGCTACACCTTC	CASSPDWDRAAWSGYTF
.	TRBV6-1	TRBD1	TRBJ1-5	TGTGCCAGCAGTGAAGTGGGGACAGGGACGAATCAGCCCCAGCATTTT	CASSEVGTGTNQPQHF
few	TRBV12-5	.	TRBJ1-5	TGTGCTAGCTCCCTCGCCGGGATTTCTCAGCCCCAGCATTTT	CASSLAGISQPQHF
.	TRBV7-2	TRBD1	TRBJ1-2	TGTGCCAGCAGCCAGGGACAGGGGGTGGGCTACACCTTC	CASSQGQGVGYTF
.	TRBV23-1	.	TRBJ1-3	TGCGCCAGCAGTCAATCCCGGGGGTCCTCTGGAAACACCATATATTTT	CASSQSRGSSGNTIYF
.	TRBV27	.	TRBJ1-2	TGTGCCAGCAGTTCACCAGGGGTTGGCTATGGCTACACCTTC	CASSSPGVGYGYTF
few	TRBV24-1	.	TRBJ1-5	TGTGCCACCAGTGATGGGGAGAATCAGCCCCAGCATTTT	CATSDGENQPQHF
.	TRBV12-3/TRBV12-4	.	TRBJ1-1	TGTGCCAGCAGTTTACAGGTTAACACTGAAGCTTTCTTT	CASSLQVNTEAFF
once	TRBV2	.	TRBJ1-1	TGTGCCAGCAGTGTGCTCCCCGGAGCGAACACTGAAGCTTTCTTT	CASSVLPGANTEAFF
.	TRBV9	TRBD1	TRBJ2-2	TGTGCCAGCAGCGGGCGACAGGGTTCGAACACCGGGGAGCTGTTTTTT	CASSGRQGSNTGELFF
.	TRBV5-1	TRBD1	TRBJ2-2	TGCGCCAGCAGCCCGGGACAGGGAGGAACCGGGGAGCTGTTTTTT	CASSPGQGGTGELFF
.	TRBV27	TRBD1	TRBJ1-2	TGTGCCAGCAGTATGGACAGGGACTATGGCTACACCTTC	CASSMDRDYGYTF
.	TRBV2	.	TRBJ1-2	TGTGCCAGCAGTGAAGGCAGGGCTTTCTATGGCTACACCTTC	CASSEGRAFYGYTF
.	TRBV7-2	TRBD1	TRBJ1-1	TGTGCCAGCAGCTCCGACAGGGTCACTGAAGCTTTCTTT	CASSSDRVTEAFF
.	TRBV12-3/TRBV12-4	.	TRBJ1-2	TGTGCCAGCAGTCGAGAGGGATGGAATGGCTACACCTTC	CASSREGWNGYTF
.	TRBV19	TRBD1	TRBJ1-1	TGTGCCAGTAGTCACGGGACAGCGACCACTGAAGCTTTCTTT	CASSHGTATTEAFF
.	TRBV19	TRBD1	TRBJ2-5	TGTGCCAGTAGAAACCAGGGGGCCCCAAGCGAGACCCAGTACTTC	CASRNQGAPSETQYF
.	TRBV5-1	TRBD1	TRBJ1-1	TGCGCCAGCATCCTGGAACCAGGGGGCTCTGAAGCTTTCTTT	CASILEPGGSEAFF
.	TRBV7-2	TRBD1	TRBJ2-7	TGTGCCAGCAGCTGGACAGGGGGTCGCGAGCAGTACTTC	CASSWTGGREQYF